The text below deals with one TCR beta chain. Its antigen is unknown. No base quality information exists; no much larger clone differs at one position. Cells with a CD4+CD8-CD45RO-CD45RA+ profile were isolated by FACS and defined as naive CD4+ T cells, and those with a CD8+CD4-CD45RA+CD27bright profile were defined as naive CD8+ T cells. The antibodies used for sorting targeted CD4 (RPA-T4), CD8 (SK1), CD27 (O323), CD45RA (HI100) and CD45RO (UCHL1). This record comes from a study of healthy donors' naive CD4 and CD8 T cells (dated by TCRdb to 2014 to 2015). About the full investigation: Donors were selected to cover three age groups (20-25, 40-50 and 60-70 years, five or six each), with a mean age of approximately 43, and half of the donors were female. For TCR alpha, a new primer set covering all functional IMGT alpha gene variants was designed, and the rest of the protocol matched the beta-chain workflow. To check how TCR variation relates to lineage commitment, the researchers sequenced rearranged TCR alpha and beta chains taken from naive CD4+ and CD8+ T cells. The peripheral blood mononuclear cells came from fewer than 20 individuals who were healthy and unrelated. Donors were HLA-typed by sequencing at HLA-A, -B, -C, -DRB1, -DQB1 and -DPB1 using the SBTexcellerator protocol, an ABI3130xl analyzer and SBTengine software.

Beyond this particular receptor, the publication reports: Naive CD4+ and CD8+ cells reportedly showed biased usage of most V and J gene segments, and this bias was consistent across donors and independent of HLA genotype. Taken together, V genes, J genes and CDR3 charge appeared to account for 10% to 15% of the variance in CD4/CD8 propensity, mostly acting in an additive way. Because the alpha and beta chains were sequenced in bulk, pairing them was not possible, and so effects of the combined chains went unevaluated. In both chains, CD4+ lineage was associated with a positively charged CDR3, and CD8+ lineage was associated with a negatively charged CDR3. The study did not directly address whether homeostatic proliferation of naive T cells might have biased the repertoire.

Sequencing was performed on a 454 GS FLX Titanium. A previously published linear amplification protocol was used to construct TCR libraries from around 500 ng of total RNA. The sequencing itself ran on the Roche/454 Genome Sequencer using Titanium chemistry. As for the original processing: A total of 78,498 rearranged TCR alpha transcripts were sequenced from about five of the healthy donors. Duplicate transcripts were dropped, and unique TCR clonotypes were identified by the CDR3 junction according to IMGT nomenclature. In R 2.13.0, logistic regression modeled CD4 versus CD8 status on V and J genes, adjusting for donor effects, with Bonferroni correction for multiple testing. The raw public reads went through TCRdb reprocessing: fastp at Q25, MiXCR clone calling, in-frame beta chains kept. For every CDR3 protein sequence, its rows merge into one entry that carries the most common genes and DNA. Clone size and V and J calls follow TCRdb, not the original study. The sample contains around 180,000 distinct CDR3 sequences, around three quarters of them found a single time. Around 2% of the sample lies in the top ten.

The origin of this receptor is a pool of human donors in good health; the sample pools cells from several healthy donors. The material sequenced was naive CD4+ and CD8+ T cells sorted from blood, pooled from several donors. The sample's cell subset or site label, in plain terms: FACS-sorted naive CD4+ (CD45RO-CD45RA+) and naive CD8+ (CD45RA+CD27bright) T cells.

The DNA is TGTGCCAGCAGTTACTCTAGCTCCTACGAGCAGTACTTC. This encodes CASSYSSSYEQYF. This receptor chain uses TRBV6-5 and TRBJ2-7, with an unclear D gene assignment. The V and J ends are trimmed by 0 bases and 0 bases, leaving 3 bases between them. The germline V gene sets CDR1 to MNHEY and CDR2 to SVGAGI. There are 13 amino acids in the CDR3, from cysteine to phenylalanine inclusive. The retained sequence is limited to the CDR3, 39 bases, with the frame set at the first base.